The 7 T cell receptor beta chains below all came from one sample that was sequenced in a study of blood T cell repertoires in COVID-19. Method: immunoSEQ multiplex PCR; TCRdb's copy keeps in-frame clones and lacks some. The sample has around 200,000 clones, more than 75% seen once. Sequenced: peripheral blood. Source of these receptors: a man between 18 and 35 years old with active or convalescent COVID-19.

The chain joins TRBV28 to TRBJ1-6; D is undetermined. V lost 5 bases to trimming and J lost 5 bases, with 16 bases between them. The CDR3 has 16 amino acids. Germline values: CDR1 MDHEN, CDR2 SYDVKM. The CDR3: CASSPFVGGNNSPLHF. The CDR3 region has the DNA TGTGCCAGCAGTCCTTTTGTGGGCGGGAATAATTCACCCCTCCACTTT.

The chain links TRBV5-3 to TRBJ2-7; 8 nucleotides match TRBD2. TRBV5-3 is identified as an open reading frame with a role that is uncertain. Losses at the gene ends were 0 bases for V and 7 bases for J; bases not matched to a gene: 12. The CDR3 spans 16 residues. CDR3: CARSLVEGPGGGEQYF. CDR3 DNA sequence: TGTGCCAGAAGCTTGGTCGAGGGGCCGGGAGGGGGTGAGCAGTACTTC.

The chain links TRBV6-6 to TRBJ2-2; 14 nucleotides align to TRBD2. Germline CDR1 is MNHNY and CDR2 is SVGAGI (reference sequence). CDR3 length equals 14 residues. Trimming at V came to 8 bases and at J to 5 bases, leaving 1 base not matched to a gene. CDR3 DNA sequence: TGTGCCAGCGGGACTAGCGGGAGTACCGGGGAGCTGTTTTTT. It encodes CASGTSGSTGELFF.

This clone has only a few counts. This sequence joins TRBV28 and TRBJ1-4, with no clear D. CDR1 and CDR2 from the germline V gene are MDHEN and SYDVKM. The V end was cut by 6 bases, the J end by 6 bases, with 17 bases between. This CDR3 has 15 amino acids. The CDR3 DNA is TGTGCCAGCAGGACTGACGCATTCATAGATGAAAAACTGTTTTTT. This sequence encodes CASRTDAFIDEKLFF.

This clone showed up just a few times. The V gene is TRBV9, the J gene TRBJ1-1, with a possible D match to TRBD1 (6 bases). The CDR3 length is 17 residues. V lost 8 bases to trimming and J lost 0 bases, with 23 bases between them. The germline CDR1 and CDR2 sequences are SGDLS and YYNGEE. This chain's CDR3 is CASARTERLGMNTEAFF. The CDR3, as DNA: TGTGCCAGTGCAAGGACAGAAAGACTCGGTATGAACACTGAAGCTTTCTTT.

V is TRBV11-3 and J is TRBJ1-3; D is perhaps TRBD1 (5 bases). The CDR3 has 13 residues. Trimming pared 5 bases from V and 2 bases from J, leaving 7 bases between. Germline V CDR1 and CDR2: SGHNT, YENEEA. The DNA of the CDR3 is TGTGCCAGCAGCCCGGACACTGGAAACACCATATATTTT. Its protein product is CASSPDTGNTIYF.

This clone was observed once. The gene calls are TRBV7-9 and TRBJ1-2, with 9 bases aligning to TRBD1. The CDR3 sequence is 14 residues long. J gave up 8 bases and V 5 bases, and 9 bases lay outside the gene matches. Germline-derived CDR1 and CDR2 are SEHNR and FQNEAQ (reference sequence). In DNA form, the CDR3 reads TGTGCCAGCAGCCCGGGACAGGGATCCCGGGGCTACACCTTC. Its translation: CASSPGQGSRGYTF.